What follows is one T cell receptor (beta chain) and its context. Assignments of participants to cohorts depended upon their own reported clinical history. V was cut by 6 bases and J by 14 bases, with 15 bases left in between. Germline V lookup: CDR1 MDHEN, CDR2 SYDVKM. The CDR3 is made up of 11 amino acids. These data are taken from a study of blood T cell repertoires in COVID-19. Looking at the study overall: The United States, Italy and Spain provided the acute and convalescent COVID-19 samples.

In the authors' methods: Estimation of nucleated cell counts relied on the amplification of reference gene primers. Here immunoSEQ multiplex PCR was the method, and the copy in TCRdb shows in-frame clones only, minus some. Clone size and the V and J calls come from that table; the DNA yielded D and trimming. The table lists about 50,000 clones, about 88% of them singletons. The sequencing input was PBMCs or T cells enriched from blood (not recorded which). The sequence came from a woman between 45 and 60 years old who had recovered from COVID-19. The chain links TRBV28 to TRBJ2-3; no clear D. The CDR3 DNA reads as TGTGCCAGCAGATATGATCGCAGGCTGTATTTT. It translates to CASRYDRRLYF. The variable domain in full, with the rest retrieved from reference TRBV28 and TRBJ2-3, is DVKVTQSSRYLVKRTGEKVFLECVQDMDHENMFWYRQDPGLGLRLIYFSYDVKMKEKGDIPEGYSVSREKKERFSLILESASTNQTSMYLCASRYDRRLYFGPGTRLTVL.